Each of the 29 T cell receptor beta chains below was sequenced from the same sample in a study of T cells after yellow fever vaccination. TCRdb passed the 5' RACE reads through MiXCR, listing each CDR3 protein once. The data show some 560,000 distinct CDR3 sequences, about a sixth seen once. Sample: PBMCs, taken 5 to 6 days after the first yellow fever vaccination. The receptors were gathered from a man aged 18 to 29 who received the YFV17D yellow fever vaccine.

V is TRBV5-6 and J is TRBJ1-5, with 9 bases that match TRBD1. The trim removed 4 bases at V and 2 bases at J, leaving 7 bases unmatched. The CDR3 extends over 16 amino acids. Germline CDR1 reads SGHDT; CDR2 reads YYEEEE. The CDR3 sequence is CASSVQGAFGNQPQHF. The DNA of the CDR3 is TGTGCCAGCAGCGTACAGGGGGCGTTTGGCAATCAGCCCCAGCATTTT.

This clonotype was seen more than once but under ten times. CDR3 nucleotide sequence: TGCAGCGTTGAGGGCCCCGACGGAGATACGCAGTATTTT. Translating gives CSVEGPDGDTQYF. The chain uses TRBV29-1 and TRBJ2-3, with D unresolved. From germline, CDR1 is SQVTM and CDR2 ANQGSEA. V lost 3 bases, J lost 5 bases, and 12 bases lay in between. There are 13 residues in the CDR3.

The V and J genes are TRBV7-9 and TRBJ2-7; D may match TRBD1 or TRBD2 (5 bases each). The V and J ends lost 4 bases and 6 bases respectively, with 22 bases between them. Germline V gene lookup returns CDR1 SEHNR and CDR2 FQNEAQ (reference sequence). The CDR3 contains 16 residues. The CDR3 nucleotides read TGTGCCAGCAGCTCAACGGGACGGCGGCTCCCCCTCGAGCAGTACTTC. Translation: CASSSTGRRLPLEQYF.

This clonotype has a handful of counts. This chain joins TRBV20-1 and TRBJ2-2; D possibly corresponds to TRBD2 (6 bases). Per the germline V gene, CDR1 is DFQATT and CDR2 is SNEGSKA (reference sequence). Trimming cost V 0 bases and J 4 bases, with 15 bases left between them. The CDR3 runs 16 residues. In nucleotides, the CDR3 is TGCAGTGCTAGAGATCTGAGGCAGGGAGGCACCGGGGAGCTGTTTTTT. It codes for CSARDLRQGGTGELFF.

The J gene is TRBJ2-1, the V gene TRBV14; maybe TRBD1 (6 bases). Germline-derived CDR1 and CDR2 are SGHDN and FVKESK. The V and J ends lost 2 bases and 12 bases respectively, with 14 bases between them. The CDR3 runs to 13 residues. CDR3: CASSQSTGLRQFF. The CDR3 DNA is TGTGCCAGCAGCCAAAGTACAGGGCTCAGGCAGTTCTTC. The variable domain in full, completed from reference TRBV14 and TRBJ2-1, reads EAGVTQFPSHSVIEKGQTVTLRCDPISGHDNLYWYRRVMGKEIKFLLHFVKESKQDESGMPNNRFLAERTGGTYSTLKVQPAELEDSGVYFCASSQSTGLRQFFGPGTRLTVL.

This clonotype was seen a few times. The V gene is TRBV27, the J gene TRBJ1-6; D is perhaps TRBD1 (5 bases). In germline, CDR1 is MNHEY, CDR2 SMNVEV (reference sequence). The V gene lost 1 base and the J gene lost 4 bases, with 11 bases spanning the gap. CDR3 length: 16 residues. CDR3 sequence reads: CASSLLGERYNSPLHF. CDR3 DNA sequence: TGTGCCAGCAGTTTATTGGGGGAGCGGTATAATTCACCCCTCCACTTT.

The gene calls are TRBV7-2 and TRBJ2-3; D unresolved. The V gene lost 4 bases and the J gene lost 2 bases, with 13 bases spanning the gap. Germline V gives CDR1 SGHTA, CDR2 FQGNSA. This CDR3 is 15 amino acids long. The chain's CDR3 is CASSSPGRLTDTQYF. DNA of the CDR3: TGTGCCAGCAGCTCTCCCGGACGACTCACAGATACGCAGTATTTT.

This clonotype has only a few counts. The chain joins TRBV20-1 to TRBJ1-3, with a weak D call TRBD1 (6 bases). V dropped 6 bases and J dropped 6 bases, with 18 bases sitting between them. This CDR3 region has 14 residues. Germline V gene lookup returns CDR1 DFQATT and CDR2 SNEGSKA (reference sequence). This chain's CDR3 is CSARQPGALNTIYF. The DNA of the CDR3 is TGCAGTGCCAGACAGCCGGGGGCCTTAAACACCATATATTTT.

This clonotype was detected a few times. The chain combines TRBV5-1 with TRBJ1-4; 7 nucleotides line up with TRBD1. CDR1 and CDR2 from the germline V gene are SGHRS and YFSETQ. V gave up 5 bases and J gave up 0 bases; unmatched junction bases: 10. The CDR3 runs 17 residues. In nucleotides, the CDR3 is TGCGCCAGCAGGAGGAGGACAGGACTCACAACTAATGAAAAACTGTTTTTT. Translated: CASRRRTGLTTNEKLFF. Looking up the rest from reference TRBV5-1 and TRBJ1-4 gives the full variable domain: KAGVTQTPRYLIKTRGQQVTLSCSPISGHRSVSWYQQTPGQGLQFLFEYFSETQRNKGNFPGRFSGRQFSNSRSEMNVSTLELGDSALYLCASRRRTGLTTNEKLFFGSGTQLSVL.

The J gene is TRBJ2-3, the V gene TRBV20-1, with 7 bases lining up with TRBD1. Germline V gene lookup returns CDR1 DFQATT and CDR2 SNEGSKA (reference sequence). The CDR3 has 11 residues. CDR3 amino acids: CKGAGTDTQYF. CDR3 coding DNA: TGCAAGGGGGCCGGCACAGATACGCAGTATTTT.

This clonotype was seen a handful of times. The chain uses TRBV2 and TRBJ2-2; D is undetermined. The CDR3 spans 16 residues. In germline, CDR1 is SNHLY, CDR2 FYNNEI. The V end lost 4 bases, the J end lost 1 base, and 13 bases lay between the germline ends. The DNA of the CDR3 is TGTGCCAGCAGTGTCGCTACTCCTAGGAACACCGGGGAGCTGTTTTTT. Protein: CASSVATPRNTGELFF.

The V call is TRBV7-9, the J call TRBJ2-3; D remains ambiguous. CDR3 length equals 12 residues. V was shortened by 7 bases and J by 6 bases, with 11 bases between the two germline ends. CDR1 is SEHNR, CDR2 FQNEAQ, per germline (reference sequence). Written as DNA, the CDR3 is TGTGCCAGCACTAAAATGGGGGATACGCAGTATTTT. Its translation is CASTKMGDTQYF.

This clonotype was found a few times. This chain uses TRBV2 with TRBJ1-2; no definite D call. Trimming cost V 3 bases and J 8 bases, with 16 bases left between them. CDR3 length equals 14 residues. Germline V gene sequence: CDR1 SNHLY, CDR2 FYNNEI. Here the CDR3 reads CASSDFSSRVGYTF. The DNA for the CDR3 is TGTGCCAGCAGTGACTTCAGCAGTCGGGTAGGCTACACCTTC.

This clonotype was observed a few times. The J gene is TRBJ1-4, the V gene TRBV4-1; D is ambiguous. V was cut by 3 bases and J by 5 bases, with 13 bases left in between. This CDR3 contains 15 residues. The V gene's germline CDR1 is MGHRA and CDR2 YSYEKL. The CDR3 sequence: CASSQMTVGNEKLFF. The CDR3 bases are TGCGCCAGCAGCCAGATGACGGTCGGGAATGAAAAACTGTTTTTT.

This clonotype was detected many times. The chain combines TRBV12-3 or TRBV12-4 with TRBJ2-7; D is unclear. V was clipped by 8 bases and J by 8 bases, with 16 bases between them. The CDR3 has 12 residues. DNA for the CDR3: TGTGCCAGCGGGGATCCCAGAAACAAGCAGTACTTC. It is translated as CASGDPRNKQYF.

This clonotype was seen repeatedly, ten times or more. The DNA of the CDR3 is TGCGCCAGCAGCGCCGGGACGGATAGCAGCACAGATACGCAGTATTTT. Amino acids: CASSAGTDSSTDTQYF. The rearrangement links TRBV5-1 to TRBJ2-3; tentatively, D is TRBD1 or TRBD2 (5 bases each). V lost 4 bases and J 0 bases, leaving 15 bases between the germline ends. The CDR3 length is 16 residues. Per the germline V gene, CDR1 is SGHRS and CDR2 is YFSETQ.

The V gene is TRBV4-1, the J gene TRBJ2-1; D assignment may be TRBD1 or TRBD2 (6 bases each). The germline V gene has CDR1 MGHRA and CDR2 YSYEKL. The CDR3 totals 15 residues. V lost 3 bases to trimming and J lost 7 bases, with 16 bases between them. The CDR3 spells CASSQTLKGGNEQFF. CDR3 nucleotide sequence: TGCGCCAGCAGCCAGACGTTGAAGGGGGGAAATGAGCAGTTCTTC.

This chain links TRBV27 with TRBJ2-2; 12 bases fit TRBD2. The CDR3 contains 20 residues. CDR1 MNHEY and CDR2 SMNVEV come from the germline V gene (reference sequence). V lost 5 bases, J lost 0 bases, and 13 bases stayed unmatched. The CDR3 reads CASSKGFGLAGKTNTGELFF. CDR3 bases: TGTGCCAGCAGTAAGGGGTTTGGACTAGCGGGAAAGACGAACACCGGGGAGCTGTTTTTT.

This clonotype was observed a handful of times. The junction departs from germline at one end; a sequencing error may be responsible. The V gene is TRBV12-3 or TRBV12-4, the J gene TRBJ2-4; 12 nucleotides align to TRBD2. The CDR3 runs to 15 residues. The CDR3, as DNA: TGTGCCAGCAGTCTAGCGGGGGGGCCTGGGAACATTCAGTACTTC. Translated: CASSLAGGPGNIQYF.

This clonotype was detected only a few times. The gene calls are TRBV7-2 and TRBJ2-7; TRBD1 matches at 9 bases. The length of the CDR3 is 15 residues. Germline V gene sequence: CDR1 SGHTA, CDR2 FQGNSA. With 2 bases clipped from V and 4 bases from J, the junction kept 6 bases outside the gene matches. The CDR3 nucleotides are TGTGCCAGCAGCTTAACAGGGGGCAGTGGATACGAGCAGTACTTC. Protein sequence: CASSLTGGSGYEQYF.

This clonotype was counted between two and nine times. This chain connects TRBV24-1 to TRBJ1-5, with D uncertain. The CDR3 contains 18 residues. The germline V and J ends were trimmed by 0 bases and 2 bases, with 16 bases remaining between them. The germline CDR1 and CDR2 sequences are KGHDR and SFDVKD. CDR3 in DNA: TGTGCCACCAGTGATTTGAGCGGACCAAGCATAGGCAATCAGCCCCAGCATTTT. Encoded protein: CATSDLSGPSIGNQPQHF.

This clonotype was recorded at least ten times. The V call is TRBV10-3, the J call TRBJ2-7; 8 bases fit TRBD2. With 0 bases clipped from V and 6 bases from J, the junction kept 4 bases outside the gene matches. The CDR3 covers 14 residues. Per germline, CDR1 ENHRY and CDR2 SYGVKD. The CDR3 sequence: CAISESSGGGEQYF. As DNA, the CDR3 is TGTGCCATCAGTGAGTCCAGCGGGGGTGGCGAGCAGTACTTC.

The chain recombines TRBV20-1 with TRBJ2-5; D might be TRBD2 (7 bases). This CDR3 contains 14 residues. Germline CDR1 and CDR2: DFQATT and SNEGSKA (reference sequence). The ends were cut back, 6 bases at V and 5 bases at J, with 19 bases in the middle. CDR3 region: CSAALPGGGETQYF. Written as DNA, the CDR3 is TGCAGTGCCGCCCTTCCGGGGGGCGGGGAGACCCAGTACTTC.

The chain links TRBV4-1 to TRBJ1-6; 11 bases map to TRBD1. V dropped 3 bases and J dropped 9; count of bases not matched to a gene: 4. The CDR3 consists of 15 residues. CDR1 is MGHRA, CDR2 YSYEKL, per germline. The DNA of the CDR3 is TGCGCCAGCAGCCAGCCCGGGACAGGGGGTTCACCCCTCCACTTT. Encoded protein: CASSQPGTGGSPLHF.

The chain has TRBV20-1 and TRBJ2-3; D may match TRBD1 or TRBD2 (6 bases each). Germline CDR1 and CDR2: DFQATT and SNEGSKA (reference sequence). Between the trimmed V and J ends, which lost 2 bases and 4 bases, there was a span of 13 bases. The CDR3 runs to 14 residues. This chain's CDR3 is CSARNPGASDTQYF. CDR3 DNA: TGCAGTGCTAGAAATCCGGGGGCGTCAGATACGCAGTATTTT.

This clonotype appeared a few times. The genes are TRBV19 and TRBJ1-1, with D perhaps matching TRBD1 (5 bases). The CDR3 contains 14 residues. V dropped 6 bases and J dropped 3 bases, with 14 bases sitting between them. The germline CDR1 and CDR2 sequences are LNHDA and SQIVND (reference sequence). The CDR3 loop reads CASSLVRADTEAFF. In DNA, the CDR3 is TGTGCCAGTAGCCTGGTCAGGGCCGACACTGAAGCTTTCTTT.

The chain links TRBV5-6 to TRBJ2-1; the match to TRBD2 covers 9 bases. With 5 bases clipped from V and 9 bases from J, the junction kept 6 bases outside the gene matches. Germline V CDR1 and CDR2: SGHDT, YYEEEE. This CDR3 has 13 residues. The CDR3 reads CASRAGGRSEQFF. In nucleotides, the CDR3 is TGTGCCAGCAGGGCGGGGGGGCGCAGTGAGCAGTTCTTC.

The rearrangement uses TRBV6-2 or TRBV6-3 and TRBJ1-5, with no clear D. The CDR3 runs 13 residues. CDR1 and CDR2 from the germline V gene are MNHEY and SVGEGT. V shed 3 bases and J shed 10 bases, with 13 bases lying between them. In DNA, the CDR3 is TGTGCCAGCAGTTATCTTCAGGCTTCTCCCCAGCATTTT. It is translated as CASSYLQASPQHF.

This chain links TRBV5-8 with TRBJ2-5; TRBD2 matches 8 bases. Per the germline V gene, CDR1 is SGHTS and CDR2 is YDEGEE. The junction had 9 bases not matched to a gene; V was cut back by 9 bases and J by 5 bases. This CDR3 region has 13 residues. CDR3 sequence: CAMSLGGRETQYF. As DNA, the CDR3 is TGTGCCATGAGCTTGGGCGGGAGGGAGACCCAGTACTTC.